This T cell receptor (beta chain) derives from a study of OX40 agonist ivuxolimab in advanced cancers. The germline gives CDR1 LNHNV, CDR2 YYDKDF (reference sequence). Trimming pared 0 bases from V and 9 bases from J, leaving 14 bases between. The CDR3 is made up of 14 amino acids. Method: immunoSEQ multiplex PCR; TCRdb's copy keeps in-frame clones and lacks some. The sample carries about 110,000 clones, around 93% recorded once. The receptor was derived from an adult with an advanced solid tumor such as melanoma, head and neck, liver or kidney cancer. The chain has TRBV15 and TRBJ2-5; maybe TRBD2 (6 bases). Specimen: CD4+ or CD8+ T cells sorted from blood, collected in a trial of the OX40 agonist ivuxolimab. The chain's CDR3 is CATSREPRGEAQYF. As DNA, the CDR3 is TGTGCCACCAGCAGAGAACCGAGAGGGGAGGCCCAGTACTTC. Drawing the rest from reference TRBV15 and TRBJ2-5, the complete variable domain is DAMVIQNPRYQVTQFGKPVTLSCSQTLNHNVMYWYQQKSSQAPKLLFHYYDKDFNNEADTPDNFQSRRPNTSFCFLDIRSPGLGDTAMYLCATSREPRGEAQYFGPGTRLLVL.